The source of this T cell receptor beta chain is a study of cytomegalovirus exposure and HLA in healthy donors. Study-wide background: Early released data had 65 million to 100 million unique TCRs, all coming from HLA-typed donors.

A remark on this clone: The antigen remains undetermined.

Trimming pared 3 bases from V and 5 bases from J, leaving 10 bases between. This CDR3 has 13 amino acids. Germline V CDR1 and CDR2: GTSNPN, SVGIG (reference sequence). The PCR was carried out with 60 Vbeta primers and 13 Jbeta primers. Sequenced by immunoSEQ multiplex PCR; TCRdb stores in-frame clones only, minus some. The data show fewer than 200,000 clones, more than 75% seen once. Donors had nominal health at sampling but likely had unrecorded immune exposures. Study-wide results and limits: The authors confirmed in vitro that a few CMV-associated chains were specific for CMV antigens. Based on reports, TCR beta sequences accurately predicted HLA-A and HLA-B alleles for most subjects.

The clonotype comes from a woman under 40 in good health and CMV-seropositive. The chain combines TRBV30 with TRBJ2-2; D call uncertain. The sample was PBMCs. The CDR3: CAWRLFWTGELFF. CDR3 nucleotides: TGTGCCTGGAGACTGTTCTGGACCGGGGAGCTGTTTTTT.